These 3 T cell receptor beta chains came from one sample sequenced in a study of T cells after yellow fever vaccination. One entry per CDR3 protein, called by TCRdb with MiXCR from the 5' RACE reads. The repertoire has about 350,000 distinct CDR3 sequences, around an eighth of them found once; the top ten carry 2.5% to 4%. The sample consisted of CD4+ T cells sorted from PBMCs, taken 15 days after the yellow fever booster vaccination. The source of these receptors is a man between 18 and 29 years old who received the YFV17D yellow fever vaccine.

This chain connects TRBV2 to TRBJ1-1; no clear D gene. The germline V gene encodes CDR1 SNHLY and CDR2 FYNNEI. V was shortened by 4 bases and J by 10 bases, with 10 bases between the two germline ends. This CDR3 region has 11 residues. The CDR3 bases are TGTGCCAGCAGTGTGTCCCTTCTAGCTTTCTTT. Encoded protein: CASSVSLLAFF. Complete variable domain (other parts from reference TRBV2 and TRBJ1-1): EPEVTQTPSHQVTQMGQEVILRCVPISNHLYFYWYRQILGQKVEFLVSFYNNEISEKSEIFDDQFSVERPDGSNFTLKIRSTKLEDSAMYFCASSVSLLAFFGQGTRLTVV.

This clonotype has more than one count but fewer than ten. The V gene is TRBV18, the J gene TRBJ1-5; D gene uncertain. This CDR3 comprises 16 residues. V was pared by 2 bases and J by 2 bases, with 13 bases between. CDR1 KGHSH and CDR2 LQKENI come from the germline V gene. The CDR3: CASSPTEGRGNQPQHF. The CDR3 DNA follows: TGTGCCAGCTCACCAACGGAAGGTCGCGGCAATCAGCCCCAGCATTTT.

This clonotype showed up just a few times. The CDR3 nucleotides are TGTGCCAGCAGTTTATCCACCCGTAGACAGGGGCGGAACACTGAAGCTTTCTTT. It yields the protein CASSLSTRRQGRNTEAFF. The V call is TRBV12-3 or TRBV12-4, the J call TRBJ1-1; TRBD1 matches at 8 bases. The CDR3 spans 18 residues. The V segment lost 2 bases and the J segment 1 base; nucleotides outside the gene matches: 12.